This TCR beta chain was captured by sequencing in a study of patients and donors after allogeneic stem cell transplantation. TCRdb independently ran MiXCR on the RT-PCR reads; one entry per CDR3 protein. Of roughly 200,000 distinct CDR3 sequences in the sample, 41% were seen once. V dropped 8 bases and J dropped 6 bases, with 16 bases sitting between them. The germline V gene encodes CDR1 SQVTM and CDR2 ANQGSEA. The CDR3 is 12 residues long. Sequencing was carried out using blood, either unsorted or a sorted T cell fraction (not recorded which). The receptor was derived from a human donor who was either an allogeneic HSCT recipient or a stem cell or donor lymphocyte infusion donor (not recorded which). It is not recorded whose cells these are; they may come from a transplant donor. J is TRBJ1-2 and V is TRBV29-1; D is undetermined. Here the CDR3 DNA reads TGCAGCTTGATGTCTGGGGATAATGGCTACACCTTC. It codes for CSLMSGDNGYTF.